The clone carrying this TCR beta chain was seen only a few times. The data derive from a study of blood T cell repertoires in COVID-19. About the study: The study drew acute and convalescent COVID-19 samples from the United States, Italy and Spain. The analysed material was cDNA or gDNA that came from T cells, B-cell-depleted T cells, or PBMCs.

J was trimmed by 5 bases and V by 5 bases; bases with no gene match: 17. The CDR3 covers 18 residues. The V gene's germline CDR1 is SGHRS and CDR2 YFSETQ. Per the authors' pipeline: Nucleated cell counts were estimated from reference gene primer amplification. Using immunoSEQ multiplex PCR, the repertoire was profiled, and TCRdb retains in-frame clones only, with some absent. The DNA was the basis for D and trimming; V, J and clone size are from that table. Among about 21,000 clones listed, 80% to 90% were seen once. Sample: peripheral blood. This TCR derives from a man aged 70-80 years with active COVID-19. The V gene is TRBV5-1, the J gene TRBJ2-7, with 12 nucleotides matching TRBD2. The CDR3 protein is CASSGQGGLAGFSHEQYF. The CDR3 DNA sequence: TGCGCCAGCAGTGGACAGGGAGGACTAGCGGGATTTTCCCACGAGCAGTACTTC.